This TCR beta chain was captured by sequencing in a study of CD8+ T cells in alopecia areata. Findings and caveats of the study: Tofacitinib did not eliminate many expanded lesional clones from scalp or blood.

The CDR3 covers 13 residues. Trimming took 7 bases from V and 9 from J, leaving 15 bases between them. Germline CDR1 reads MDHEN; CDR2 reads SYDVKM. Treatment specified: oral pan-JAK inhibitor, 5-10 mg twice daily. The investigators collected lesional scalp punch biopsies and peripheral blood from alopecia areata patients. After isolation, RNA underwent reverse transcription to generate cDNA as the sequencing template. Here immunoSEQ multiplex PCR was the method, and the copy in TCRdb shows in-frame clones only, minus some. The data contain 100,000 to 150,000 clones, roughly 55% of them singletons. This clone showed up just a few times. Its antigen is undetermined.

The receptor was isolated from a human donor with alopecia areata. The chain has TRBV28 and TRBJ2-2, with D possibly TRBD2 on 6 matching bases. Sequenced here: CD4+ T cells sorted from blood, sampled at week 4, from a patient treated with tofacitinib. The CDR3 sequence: CASTRTGSWELFF. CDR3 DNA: TGTGCCAGCACCCGAACCGGGAGCTGGGAGCTGTTTTTT.